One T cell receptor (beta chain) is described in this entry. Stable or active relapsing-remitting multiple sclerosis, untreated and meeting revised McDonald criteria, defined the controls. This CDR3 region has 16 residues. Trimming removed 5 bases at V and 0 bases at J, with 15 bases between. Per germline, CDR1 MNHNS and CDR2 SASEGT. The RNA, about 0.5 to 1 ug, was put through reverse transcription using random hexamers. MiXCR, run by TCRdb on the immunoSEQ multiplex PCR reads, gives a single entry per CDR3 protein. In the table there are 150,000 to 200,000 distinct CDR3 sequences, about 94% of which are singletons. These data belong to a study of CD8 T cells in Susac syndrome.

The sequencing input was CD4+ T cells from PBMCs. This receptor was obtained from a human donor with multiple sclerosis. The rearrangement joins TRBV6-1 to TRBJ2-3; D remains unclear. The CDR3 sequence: CASSKRGSTSTDTQYF. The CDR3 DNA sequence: TGTGCCAGCAGTAAGAGAGGTTCTACTAGCACAGATACGCAGTATTTT.